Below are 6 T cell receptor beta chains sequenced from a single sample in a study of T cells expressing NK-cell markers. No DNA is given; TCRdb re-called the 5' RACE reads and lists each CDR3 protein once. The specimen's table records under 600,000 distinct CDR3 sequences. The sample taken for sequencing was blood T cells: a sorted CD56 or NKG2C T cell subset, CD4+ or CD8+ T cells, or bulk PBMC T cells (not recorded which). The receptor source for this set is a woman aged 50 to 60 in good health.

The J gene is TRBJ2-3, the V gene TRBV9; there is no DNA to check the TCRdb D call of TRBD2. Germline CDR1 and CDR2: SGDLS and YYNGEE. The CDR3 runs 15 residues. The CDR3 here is CASSVGSQNTDTQYF.

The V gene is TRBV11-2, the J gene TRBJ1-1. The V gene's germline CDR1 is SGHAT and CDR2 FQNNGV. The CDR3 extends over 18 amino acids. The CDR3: CASSPPIGLGKGNTEAFF.

CDR3 loop: CASRVRWTDTQYF. The V gene is TRBV6-5, the J gene TRBJ2-3. This CDR3 spans 13 amino acids. Germline lookup yields CDR1 MNHEY and CDR2 SVGAGI.

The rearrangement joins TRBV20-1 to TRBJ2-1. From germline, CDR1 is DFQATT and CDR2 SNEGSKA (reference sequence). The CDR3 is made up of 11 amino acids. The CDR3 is CSASFRDEQFF.

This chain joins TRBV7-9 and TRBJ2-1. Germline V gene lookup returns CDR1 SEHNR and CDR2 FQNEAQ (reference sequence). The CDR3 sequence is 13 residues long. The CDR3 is CASQTATYNEQFF. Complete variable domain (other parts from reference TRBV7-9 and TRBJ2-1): DTGVSQNPRHKITKRGQNVTFRCDPISEHNRLYWYRQTLGQGPEFLTYFQNEAQLEKSRLLSDRFSAERPKGSFSTLEIQRTEQGDSAMYLCASQTATYNEQFFGPGTRLTVL.

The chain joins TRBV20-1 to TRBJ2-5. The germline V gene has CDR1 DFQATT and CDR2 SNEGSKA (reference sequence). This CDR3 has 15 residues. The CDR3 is CSARVPVGNQETQYF.